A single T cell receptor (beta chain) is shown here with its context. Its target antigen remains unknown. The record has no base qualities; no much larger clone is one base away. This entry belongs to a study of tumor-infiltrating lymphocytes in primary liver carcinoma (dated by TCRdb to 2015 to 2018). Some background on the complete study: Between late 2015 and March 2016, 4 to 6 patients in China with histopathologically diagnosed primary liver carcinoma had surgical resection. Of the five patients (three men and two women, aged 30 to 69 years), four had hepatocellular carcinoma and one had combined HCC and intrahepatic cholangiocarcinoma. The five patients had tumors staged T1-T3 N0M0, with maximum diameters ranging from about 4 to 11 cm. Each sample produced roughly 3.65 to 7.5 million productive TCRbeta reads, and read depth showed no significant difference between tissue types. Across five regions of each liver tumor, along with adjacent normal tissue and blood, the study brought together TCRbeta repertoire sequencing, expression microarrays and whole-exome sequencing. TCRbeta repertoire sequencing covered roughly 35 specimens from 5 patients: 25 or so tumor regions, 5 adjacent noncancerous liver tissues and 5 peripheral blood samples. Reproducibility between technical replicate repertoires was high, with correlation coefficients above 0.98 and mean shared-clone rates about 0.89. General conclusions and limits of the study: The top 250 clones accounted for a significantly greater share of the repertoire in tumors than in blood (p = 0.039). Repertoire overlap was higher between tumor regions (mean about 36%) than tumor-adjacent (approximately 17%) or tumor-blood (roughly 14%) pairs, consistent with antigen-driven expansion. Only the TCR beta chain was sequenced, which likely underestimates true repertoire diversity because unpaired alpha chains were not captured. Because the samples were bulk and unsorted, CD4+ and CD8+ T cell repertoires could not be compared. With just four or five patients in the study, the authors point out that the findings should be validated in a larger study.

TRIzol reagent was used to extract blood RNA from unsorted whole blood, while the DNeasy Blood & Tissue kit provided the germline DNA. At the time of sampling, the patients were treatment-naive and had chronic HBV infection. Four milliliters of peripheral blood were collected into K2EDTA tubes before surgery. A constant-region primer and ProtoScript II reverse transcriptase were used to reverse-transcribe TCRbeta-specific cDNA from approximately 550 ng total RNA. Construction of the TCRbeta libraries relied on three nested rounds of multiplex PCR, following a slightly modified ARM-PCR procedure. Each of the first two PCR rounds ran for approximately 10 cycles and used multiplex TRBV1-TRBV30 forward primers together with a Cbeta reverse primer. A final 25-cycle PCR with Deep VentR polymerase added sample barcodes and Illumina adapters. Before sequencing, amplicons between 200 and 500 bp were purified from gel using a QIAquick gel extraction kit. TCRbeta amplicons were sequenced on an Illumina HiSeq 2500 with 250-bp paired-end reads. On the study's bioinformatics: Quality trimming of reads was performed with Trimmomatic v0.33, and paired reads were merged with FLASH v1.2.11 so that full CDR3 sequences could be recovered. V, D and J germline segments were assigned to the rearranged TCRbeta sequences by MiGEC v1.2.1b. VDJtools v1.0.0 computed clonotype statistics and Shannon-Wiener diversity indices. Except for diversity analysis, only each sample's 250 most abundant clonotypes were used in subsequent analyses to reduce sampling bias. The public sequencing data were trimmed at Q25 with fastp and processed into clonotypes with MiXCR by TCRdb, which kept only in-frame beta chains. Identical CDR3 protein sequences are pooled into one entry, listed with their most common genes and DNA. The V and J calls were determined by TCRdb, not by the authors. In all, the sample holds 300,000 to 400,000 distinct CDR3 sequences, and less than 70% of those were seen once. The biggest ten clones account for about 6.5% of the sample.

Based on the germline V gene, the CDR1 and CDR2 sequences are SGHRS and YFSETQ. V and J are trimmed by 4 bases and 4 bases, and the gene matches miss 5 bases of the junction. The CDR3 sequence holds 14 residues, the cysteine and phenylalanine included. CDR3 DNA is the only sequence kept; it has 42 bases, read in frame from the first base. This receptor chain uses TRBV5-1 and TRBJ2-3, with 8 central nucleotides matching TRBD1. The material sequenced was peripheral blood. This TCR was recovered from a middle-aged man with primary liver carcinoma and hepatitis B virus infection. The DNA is TGCGCCAGCAGCCGGACAGGGTCTCCAGATACGCAGTATTTT. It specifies CASSRTGSPDTQYF.